This T cell receptor beta chain was documented in a study of T cell repertoires in cytomegalovirus infection. On the study more broadly: A matching HLA type, together with CMV infection, was signaled by public TCR beta signatures.

This clonotype was picked up many times. Its specificity is unknown. The CDR3 is 16 residues long. V shed 4 bases, J shed 5 bases, and the junction held 8 bases outside the gene matches. Looked up from germline, CDR1 is SEHNR and CDR2 is FQNEAQ (reference sequence). TCRdb itself ran the reads through MiXCR, one entry per CDR3 protein. The table records hundreds of thousands of distinct CDR3 sequences, approximately 32% of them present only once. The specimen was cultured CD8+ T cells from PBMCs, collected from culture after CMV antigen stimulation. The V gene is TRBV7-9, the J gene TRBJ2-2, with 9 bases identical to TRBD1. The TCR sequence derives from a human donor in good health (CMV status not recorded). Some clones in this sample may be carry-over from other donors' samples. The CDR3 nucleotides read TGTGCCAGCAGCTCATATGGGACAGGGAAAACCGGGGAGCTGTTTTTT. Protein: CASSSYGTGKTGELFF. Variable domain in full (rest from reference TRBV7-9 and TRBJ2-2): DTGVSQNPRHKITKRGQNVTFRCDPISEHNRLYWYRQTLGQGPEFLTYFQNEAQLEKSRLLSDRFSAERPKGSFSTLEIQRTEQGDSAMYLCASSSYGTGKTGELFFGEGSRLTVL.